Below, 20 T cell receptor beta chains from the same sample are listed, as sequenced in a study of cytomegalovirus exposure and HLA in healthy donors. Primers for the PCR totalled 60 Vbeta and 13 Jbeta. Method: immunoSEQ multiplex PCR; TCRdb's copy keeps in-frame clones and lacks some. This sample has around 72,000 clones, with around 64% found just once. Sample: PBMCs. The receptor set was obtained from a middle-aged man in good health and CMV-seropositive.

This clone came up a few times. In nucleotides, the CDR3 is TGTGCCAGCAGAACCGGGACAGGGAAAGAGACCCAGTACTTC. Its protein product is CASRTGTGKETQYF. The rearrangement links TRBV2 to TRBJ2-5, with TRBD1 identical over 9 bases. Germline lookup yields CDR1 SNHLY and CDR2 FYNNEI. Trimming cost V 6 bases and J 3 bases; bases outside gene matches: 5. The CDR3 extends over 14 amino acids.

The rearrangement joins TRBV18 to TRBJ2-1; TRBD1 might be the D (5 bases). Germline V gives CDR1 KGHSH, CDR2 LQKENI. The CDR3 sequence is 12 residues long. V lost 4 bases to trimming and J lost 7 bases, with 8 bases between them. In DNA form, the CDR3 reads TGTGCCAGCTCACAAGACAGAAATGAGCAGTTCTTC. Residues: CASSQDRNEQFF.

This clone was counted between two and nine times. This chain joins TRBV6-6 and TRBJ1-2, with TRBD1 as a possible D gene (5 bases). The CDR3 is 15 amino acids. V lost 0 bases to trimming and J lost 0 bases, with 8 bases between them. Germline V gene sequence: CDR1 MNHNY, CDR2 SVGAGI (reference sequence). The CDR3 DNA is TGTGCCAGCAGTTACTCGGGGGGGGCTAACTATGGCTACACCTTC. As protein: CASSYSGGANYGYTF.

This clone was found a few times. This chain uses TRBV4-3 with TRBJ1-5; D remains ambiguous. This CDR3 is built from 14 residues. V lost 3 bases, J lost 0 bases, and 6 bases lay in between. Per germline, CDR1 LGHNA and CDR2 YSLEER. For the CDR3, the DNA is TGCGCCAGCAGCCATTACTATAGCAATCAGCCCCAGCATTTT. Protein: CASSHYYSNQPQHF.

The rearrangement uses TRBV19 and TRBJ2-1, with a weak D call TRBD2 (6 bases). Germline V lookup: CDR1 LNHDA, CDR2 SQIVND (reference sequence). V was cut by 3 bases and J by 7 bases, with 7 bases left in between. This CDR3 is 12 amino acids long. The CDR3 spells CASSMEGNEQFF. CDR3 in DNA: TGTGCCAGTAGTATGGAGGGGAATGAGCAGTTCTTC.

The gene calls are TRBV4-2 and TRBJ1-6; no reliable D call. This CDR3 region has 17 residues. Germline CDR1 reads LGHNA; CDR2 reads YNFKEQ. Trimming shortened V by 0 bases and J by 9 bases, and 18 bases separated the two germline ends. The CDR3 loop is CASSQDLLMGSPSPLHF. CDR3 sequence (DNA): TGTGCCAGCAGCCAAGATCTTCTAATGGGGAGCCCTTCACCCCTCCACTTT.

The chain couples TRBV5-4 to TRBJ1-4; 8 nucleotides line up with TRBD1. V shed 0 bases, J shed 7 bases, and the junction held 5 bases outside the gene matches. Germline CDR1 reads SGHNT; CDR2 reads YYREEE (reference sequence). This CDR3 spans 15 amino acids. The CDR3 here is CASSLATGGAEKLFF. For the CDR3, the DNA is TGTGCCAGCAGCTTGGCCACAGGGGGGGCTGAAAAACTGTTTTTT. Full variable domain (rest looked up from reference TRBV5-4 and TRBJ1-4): ETGVTQSPTHLIKTRGQQVTLRCSSQSGHNTVSWYQQALGQGPQFIFQYYREEENGRGNFPPRFSGLQFPNYSSELNVNALELDDSALYLCASSLATGGAEKLFFGSGTQLSVL.

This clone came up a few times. The CDR3 DNA sequence: TGTGCCAGCAGAACCTCGGGGGACCCATTTACCTACGAGCAGTACTTC. Its translation: CASRTSGDPFTYEQYF. The rearrangement joins TRBV2 to TRBJ2-7, with a possible D match to TRBD2 (6 bases). The germline V gene has CDR1 SNHLY and CDR2 FYNNEI. CDR3 length: 16 amino acids. V lost 6 bases and J lost 2, with 20 bases in between.

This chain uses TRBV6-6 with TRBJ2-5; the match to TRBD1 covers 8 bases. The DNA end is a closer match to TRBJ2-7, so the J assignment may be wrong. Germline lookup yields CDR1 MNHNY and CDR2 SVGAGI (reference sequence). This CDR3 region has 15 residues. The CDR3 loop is CASRAQGVFAYEQYF. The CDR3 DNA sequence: TGTGCCAGCAGGGCACAGGGGGTTTTCGCCTACGAGCAGTACTTC.

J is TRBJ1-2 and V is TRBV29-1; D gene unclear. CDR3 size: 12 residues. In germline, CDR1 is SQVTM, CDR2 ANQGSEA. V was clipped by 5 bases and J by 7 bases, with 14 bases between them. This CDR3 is CSVFDFTSGYTF. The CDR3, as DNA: TGCAGCGTTTTCGACTTTACGAGTGGCTACACCTTC.

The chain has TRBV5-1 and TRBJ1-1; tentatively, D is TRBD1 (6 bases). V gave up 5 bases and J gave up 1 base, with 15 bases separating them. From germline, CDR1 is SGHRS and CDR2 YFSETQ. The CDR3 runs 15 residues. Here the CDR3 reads CASRSIPGQNTEAFF. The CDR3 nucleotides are TGCGCCAGCAGGTCCATCCCGGGACAGAACACTGAAGCTTTCTTT.

The CDR3 region has the DNA TGTGCCTGGAGTGTGAGTCAGGGGCCAGATACGCAGTATTTT. Translated: CAWSVSQGPDTQYF. The genes are TRBV30 and TRBJ2-3, with a tentative D call TRBD1 (6 bases). The CDR3 totals 14 residues. CDR1 GTSNPN and CDR2 SVGIG come from the germline V gene (reference sequence). Trimming removed 0 bases at V and 4 bases at J, with 11 bases between.

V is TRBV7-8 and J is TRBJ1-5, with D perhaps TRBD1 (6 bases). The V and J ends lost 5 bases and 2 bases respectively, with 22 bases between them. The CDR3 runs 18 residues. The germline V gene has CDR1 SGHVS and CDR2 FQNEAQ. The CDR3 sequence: CASSQGIGHRDGNQPQHF. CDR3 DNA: TGTGCCAGCAGCCAGGGGATAGGACACAGGGACGGCAATCAGCCCCAGCATTTT. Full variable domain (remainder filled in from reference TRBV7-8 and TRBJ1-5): GAGVSQSPRYKVAKRGQDVALRCDPISGHVSLFWYQQALGQGPEFLTYFQNEAQLDKSGLPSDRFFAERPEGSVSTLKIQRTQQEDSAVYLCASSQGIGHRDGNQPQHFGDGTRLSIL.

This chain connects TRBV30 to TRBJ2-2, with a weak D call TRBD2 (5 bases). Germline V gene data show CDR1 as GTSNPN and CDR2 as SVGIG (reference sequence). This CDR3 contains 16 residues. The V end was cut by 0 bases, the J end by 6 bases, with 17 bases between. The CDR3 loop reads CAWSVLQLRGPGELFF. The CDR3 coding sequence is TGTGCCTGGAGTGTACTTCAGCTACGGGGTCCCGGGGAGCTGTTTTTT.

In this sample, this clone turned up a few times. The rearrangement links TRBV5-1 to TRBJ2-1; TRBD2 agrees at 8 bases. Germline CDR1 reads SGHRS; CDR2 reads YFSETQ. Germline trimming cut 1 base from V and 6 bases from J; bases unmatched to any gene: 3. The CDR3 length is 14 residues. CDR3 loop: CASSLNGGANEQFF. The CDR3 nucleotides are TGCGCCAGCAGCTTGAACGGGGGGGCCAATGAGCAGTTCTTC.

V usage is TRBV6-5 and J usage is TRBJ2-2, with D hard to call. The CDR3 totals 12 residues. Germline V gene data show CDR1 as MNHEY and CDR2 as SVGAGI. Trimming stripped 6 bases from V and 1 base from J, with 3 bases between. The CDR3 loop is CASSQNTGELFF. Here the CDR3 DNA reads TGTGCCAGCAGCCAGAACACCGGGGAGCTGTTTTTT.

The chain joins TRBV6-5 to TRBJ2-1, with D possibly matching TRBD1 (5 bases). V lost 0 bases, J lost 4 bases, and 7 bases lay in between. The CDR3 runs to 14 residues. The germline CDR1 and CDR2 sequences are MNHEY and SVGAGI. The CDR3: CASSYSQGYNEQFF. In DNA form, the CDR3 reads TGTGCCAGCAGTTACTCTCAGGGTTACAATGAGCAGTTCTTC.

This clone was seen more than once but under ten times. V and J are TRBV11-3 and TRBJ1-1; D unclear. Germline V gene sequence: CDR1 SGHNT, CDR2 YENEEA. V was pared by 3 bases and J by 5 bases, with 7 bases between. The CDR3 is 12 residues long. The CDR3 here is CASSFGETEAFF. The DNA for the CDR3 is TGTGCCAGCAGCTTCGGGGAAACTGAAGCTTTCTTT.

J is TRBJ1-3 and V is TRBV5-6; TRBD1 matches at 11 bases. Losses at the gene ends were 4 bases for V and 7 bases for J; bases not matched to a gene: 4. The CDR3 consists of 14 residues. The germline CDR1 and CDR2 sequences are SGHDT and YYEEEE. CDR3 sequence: CASSRTGGGNTIYF. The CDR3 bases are TGTGCCAGCAGCCGGACAGGGGGCGGGAACACCATATATTTT.

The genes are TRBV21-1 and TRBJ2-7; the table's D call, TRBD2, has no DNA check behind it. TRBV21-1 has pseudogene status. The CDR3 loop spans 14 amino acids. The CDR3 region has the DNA TGTGCCAGCAGCAAAGAGGAGGGGTACTACGAGCAGTACTTC. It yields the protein CASSKEEGYYEQYF.